What follows are 30 T cell receptor beta chains derived from one specimen sequenced in a study of blood T cell repertoires in COVID-19. Produced via immunoSEQ multiplex PCR; TCRdb's table is partial and in-frame only. This sample has 300,000 to 400,000 clones, with more than 75% found just once. Sequenced sample: PBMCs or T cells enriched from blood (not recorded which). Receptors originate from a woman in her thirties with acute COVID-19.

Concerning this clone: The sample carries other DNA sequences with the same CDR3. The chain recombines TRBV9 with TRBJ2-7, with D maybe TRBD1 (6 bases). This CDR3 contains 15 residues. With 0 bases removed from V and 0 bases from J, the gap between germline ends came to 10 bases. CDR1 and CDR2 from the germline V gene are SGDLS and YYNGEE. The chain's CDR3 is CASSVGPDSSYEQYF. In DNA, the CDR3 is TGTGCCAGCAGCGTAGGTCCGGACAGCTCCTACGAGCAGTACTTC.

This clone was observed once. V and J are TRBV19 and TRBJ1-5, with 7 bases matching TRBD1. The CDR3 covers 16 residues. Trimming at V came to 3 bases and at J to 4 bases, leaving 9 bases not matched to a gene. Germline V gives CDR1 LNHDA, CDR2 SQIVND (reference sequence). Here the CDR3 reads CASSIPHNRGNQPQHF. CDR3 nucleotides: TGTGCCAGTAGTATCCCTCACAACAGGGGAAATCAGCCCCAGCATTTT.

Comments on this clone: Other DNA sequences from this sample encode an identical CDR3 as well. The chain uses TRBV30 and TRBJ1-5, with 8 bases fitting TRBD1. There are 13 residues in the CDR3. The V gene end was trimmed by 5 bases and the J gene end by 3 bases; junction bases not matched to a gene: 3. The V gene's germline CDR1 is GTSNPN and CDR2 SVGIG (reference sequence). The CDR3: CAWADRDNQPQHF. CDR3 coding DNA: TGTGCCTGGGCGGACAGGGACAATCAGCCCCAGCATTTT.

This chain joins TRBV27 and TRBJ2-2, with D possibly TRBD1 on 6 matching bases. CDR3 length equals 14 residues. The V end was cut by 5 bases, the J end by 8 bases, with 15 bases between. Germline-derived CDR1 and CDR2 are MNHEY and SMNVEV (reference sequence). The CDR3 DNA sequence: TGTGCCAGCAGTCGGAACTACAGGGCTGGGGAGCTGTTTTTT. It encodes CASSRNYRAGELFF.

The rearrangement links TRBV24-1 to TRBJ1-2, with TRBD1 matching 10 bases. The CDR3 totals 15 residues. V lost 1 base to trimming and J lost 5 bases; unmatched junction nucleotides: 3. The germline CDR1 and CDR2 sequences are KGHDR and SFDVKD. The CDR3 sequence: CATSDLRDRGYGYTF. CDR3 bases: TGTGCCACCAGTGATTTAAGGGACAGGGGTTATGGCTACACCTTC.

The chain joins TRBV7-9 to TRBJ2-7; TRBD1 might be the D (5 bases). The CDR3 has 14 residues. Germline V gives CDR1 SEHNR, CDR2 FQNEAQ (reference sequence). V was shortened by 3 bases and J by 5 bases, with 14 bases between the two germline ends. The chain's CDR3 is CASSLKGRIDEQYF. The CDR3 DNA follows: TGTGCCAGCAGCTTGAAGGGGCGGATAGACGAGCAGTACTTC. The full variable domain, completed using reference TRBV7-9 and TRBJ2-7, is DTGVSQNPRHKITKRGQNVTFRCDPISEHNRLYWYRQTLGQGPEFLTYFQNEAQLEKSRLLSDRFSAERPKGSFSTLEIQRTEQGDSAMYLCASSLKGRIDEQYFGPGTRLTVT.

V usage is TRBV5-6 and J usage is TRBJ1-4; the D gene is possibly TRBD1 (6 bases). V lost 4 bases and J lost 0, with 10 bases in between. The CDR3 consists of 15 residues. Germline lookup yields CDR1 SGHDT and CDR2 YYEEEE. CDR3 sequence: CASSVQGSTNEKLFF. In nucleotides, the CDR3 is TGTGCCAGCAGCGTACAGGGTTCAACTAATGAAAAACTGTTTTTT. The full variable domain, completed using reference TRBV5-6 and TRBJ1-4, is DAGVTQSPTHLIKTRGQQVTLRCSPKSGHDTVSWYQQALGQGPQFIFQYYEEEERQRGNFPDRFSGHQFPNYSSELNVNALLLGDSALYLCASSVQGSTNEKLFFGSGTQLSVL.

The chain uses TRBV6-5 and TRBJ2-5, with 8 bases that match TRBD1. The CDR3 is 15 residues long. Germline values: CDR1 MNHEY, CDR2 SVGAGI. The junction had 10 bases not matched to a gene; V was cut back by 7 bases and J by 3 bases. The CDR3 is CASNAPGQAEETQYF. CDR3 coding DNA: TGTGCCAGCAATGCCCCGGGACAGGCGGAAGAGACCCAGTACTTC.

V and J are TRBV29-1 and TRBJ1-1; the match to TRBD1 covers 8 bases. The CDR3 has 12 amino acids. The germline CDR1 and CDR2 sequences are SQVTM and ANQGSEA. After removal of 6 bases from V and 4 bases from J, the junction contained 4 bases not matched to a gene. The CDR3 protein is CSVDRGITEAFF. The CDR3 DNA sequence: TGCAGCGTCGACAGGGGAATCACTGAAGCTTTCTTT.

This clone was seen only once. The V gene is TRBV10-3, the J gene TRBJ2-1; the match to TRBD2 covers 10 bases. V shed 0 bases, J shed 6 bases, and the junction held 17 bases outside the gene matches. CDR3 length equals 20 residues. Looked up from germline, CDR1 is ENHRY and CDR2 is SYGVKD. CDR3 coding DNA: TGTGCCATCAGTGAGTCTCAAGCGGGGGGGCGCGGCTACGGGTCCAATGAGCAGTTCTTC. As protein: CAISESQAGGRGYGSNEQFF.

In this sample, this clone turned up once. The chain has TRBV27 and TRBJ1-5; 7 nucleotides align to TRBD1. Per the germline V gene, CDR1 is MNHEY and CDR2 is SMNVEV (reference sequence). Germline trimming cut 7 bases from V and 0 bases from J; bases unmatched to any gene: 6. The CDR3 contains 15 residues. CDR3 sequence reads: CASNYRGYSNQPQHF. The CDR3 DNA sequence: TGTGCCAGCAACTACAGGGGATATAGCAATCAGCCCCAGCATTTT.

This clone was seen a handful of times. The chain combines TRBV19 with TRBJ2-7; possible D gene TRBD1, 6 bases. This CDR3 has 16 residues. The germline V and J ends were trimmed by 6 bases and 0 bases, with 18 bases remaining between them. Looked up from germline, CDR1 is LNHDA and CDR2 is SQIVND (reference sequence). The CDR3 reads CASSHSTGTLSYEQYF. DNA of the CDR3: TGTGCCAGTAGCCACTCTACCGGGACACTCTCCTACGAGCAGTACTTC.

The V and J genes are TRBV13 and TRBJ2-5, with D possibly matching TRBD1 (5 bases). The V end lost 5 bases, the J end lost 5 bases, and 21 bases lay between the germline ends. Germline V lookup: CDR1 PRHDT, CDR2 FYEKMQ (reference sequence). This CDR3 is 16 amino acids long. The CDR3 DNA reads as TGTGCCAGCAGCGCCGCCGGCGGCAGGGTGGGTGAGACCCAGTACTTC. Protein product: CASSAAGGRVGETQYF. The full variable domain, with the rest looked up from reference TRBV13 and TRBJ2-5, is AAGVIQSPRHLIKEKRETATLKCYPIPRHDTVYWYQQGPGQDPQFLISFYEKMQSDKGSIPDRFSAQQFSDYHSELNMSSLELGDSALYFCASSAAGGRVGETQYFGPGTRLLVL.

V usage is TRBV5-1 and J usage is TRBJ1-1; TRBD1 might be the D (5 bases). Trimming left V 0 bases short and J 4 bases short, with 16 bases between. Germline V gene lookup returns CDR1 SGHRS and CDR2 YFSETQ. The CDR3 runs 16 residues. The CDR3 nucleotides are TGCGCCAGCAGCTTGGGCAGGGAGGGTTGGGGCACTGAAGCTTTCTTT. Amino acid sequence: CASSLGREGWGTEAFF.

The chain uses TRBV24-1 and TRBJ2-7, with TRBD2 matching over 10 bases. Per the germline V gene, CDR1 is KGHDR and CDR2 is SFDVKD. V was clipped by 2 bases and J by 6 bases; unmatched bases: 6. The CDR3 covers 15 residues. The CDR3 spells CATSDSASGGGEQYF. CDR3 DNA sequence: TGTGCCACCAGTGATTCCGCAAGCGGGGGGGGCGAGCAGTACTTC.

The chain couples TRBV6-6 to TRBJ1-1; a weak D match, TRBD1 (5 bases). The CDR3 contains 16 residues. Germline CDR1 reads MNHNY; CDR2 reads SVGAGI (reference sequence). Trimming cost V 0 bases and J 1 base, with 12 bases left between them. CDR3 sequence reads: CASSYSSRDPNTEAFF. In nucleotides, the CDR3 is TGTGCCAGCAGTTACTCGTCGCGGGACCCGAACACTGAAGCTTTCTTT.

The genes are TRBV11-3 and TRBJ2-2; 8 nucleotides agree with TRBD2. CDR3 length equals 15 residues. V was pared by 5 bases and J by 1 base, with 3 bases of the junction left unmatched. Germline assignment: CDR1 SGHNT and CDR2 YENEEA. This chain's CDR3 is CASSRGTRNTGELFF. DNA of the CDR3: TGTGCCAGCAGCCGGGGGACTAGGAACACCGGGGAGCTGTTTTTT.

This chain connects TRBV9 to TRBJ1-1, with 7 bases that match TRBD1. V was clipped by 5 bases and J by 4 bases; unmatched bases: 11. The germline V gene has CDR1 SGDLS and CDR2 YYNGEE. The CDR3 runs 15 residues. The CDR3 loop reads CASSASDRPVTEAFF. The CDR3 region has the DNA TGTGCCAGCAGTGCGTCGGACAGGCCGGTCACTGAAGCTTTCTTT.

This clone has a single count. CDR3 sequence: CASKRTDNQPQHF. The CDR3 DNA reads TGTGCCAGCAAAAGGACAGATAATCAGCCCCAGCATTTT. This sequence joins TRBV2 and TRBJ1-5, with D perhaps TRBD1 (6 bases). The CDR3 runs to 13 residues. V lost 7 bases and J lost 4, with 11 bases in between. Germline assignment: CDR1 SNHLY and CDR2 FYNNEI.

V is TRBV10-3 and J is TRBJ2-7; 12 bases line up with TRBD1. Germline-derived CDR1 and CDR2 are ENHRY and SYGVKD. J was trimmed by 4 bases and V by 6 bases; bases with no gene match: 4. This CDR3 is built from 14 residues. CDR3 nucleotide sequence: TGTGCCATCAGACCGGGACAGGGGGCGTACGAGCAGTACTTC. Translation gives CAIRPGQGAYEQYF.

This chain links TRBV27 with TRBJ2-1, with 8 bases lining up with TRBD2. V lost 5 bases to trimming and J lost 2 bases; unmatched junction nucleotides: 11. Germline V gene data show CDR1 as MNHEY and CDR2 as SMNVEV (reference sequence). The CDR3 extends over 17 amino acids. CDR3 sequence reads: CASSTRTSGLTYNEQFF. The DNA for the CDR3 is TGTGCCAGCAGTACGAGAACTAGCGGTCTTACCTACAATGAGCAGTTCTTC.

This clone was picked up a small number of times. The chain joins TRBV18 to TRBJ2-2; TRBD1 aligns across 7 bases. The CDR3 consists of 15 residues. In germline, CDR1 is KGHSH, CDR2 LQKENI. With V trimmed by 3 bases and J by 4 bases, 5 bases remained unmatched. CDR3 nucleotide sequence: TGTGCCAGCTCACCCCAGGGGGAGTTCACCGGGGAGCTGTTTTTT. Protein: CASSPQGEFTGELFF.

V gene TRBV6-2 or TRBV6-3 combines with J gene TRBJ1-1, with D hard to call. Trimming pared 2 bases from V and 0 bases from J, leaving 4 bases between. The CDR3 is 13 residues long. CDR1 MNHEY and CDR2 SVGEGT come from the germline V gene. The CDR3 sequence: CASSYILNTEAFF. The DNA for the CDR3 is TGTGCCAGCAGTTACATCTTGAACACTGAAGCTTTCTTT.

The rearrangement links TRBV7-9 to TRBJ2-3; maybe TRBD2 (5 bases). V dropped 0 bases and J dropped 4 bases, with 11 bases sitting between them. This CDR3 contains 15 residues. Germline CDR1 and CDR2: SEHNR and FQNEAQ (reference sequence). The CDR3 loop is CASSLARLAADTQYF. The CDR3 bases are TGTGCCAGCAGCTTAGCGAGGCTAGCCGCAGATACGCAGTATTTT.

The chain combines TRBV19 with TRBJ2-7; maybe TRBD2 (6 bases). Looked up from germline, CDR1 is LNHDA and CDR2 is SQIVND (reference sequence). Between the trimmed V and J ends, which lost 8 bases and 2 bases, there was a span of 13 bases. This CDR3 spans 13 amino acids. CDR3 protein: CASRKGLTYEQYF. CDR3 bases: TGTGCCAGTCGGAAGGGACTCACCTACGAGCAGTACTTC.

The V call is TRBV11-2, the J call TRBJ2-7; 7 nucleotides align to TRBD2. The CDR3 length is 15 residues. The germline V gene encodes CDR1 SGHAT and CDR2 FQNNGV. The junction had 9 bases not matched to a gene; V was cut back by 5 bases and J by 2 bases. The DNA for the CDR3 is TGTGCCAGCAGCCCATCCAGCGGGGCGGCCTACGAGCAGTACTTC. The encoded protein is CASSPSSGAAYEQYF.

The chain links TRBV5-8 to TRBJ1-2, with a possible D match to TRBD1 (5 bases). The CDR3 runs to 14 residues. CDR1 SGHTS and CDR2 YDEGEE come from the germline V gene. Trimming cost V 0 bases and J 8 bases, with 14 bases left between them. The CDR3 DNA is TGTGCCAGCAGCTTGGTTGGGGCGGCCATGGGCTACACCTTC. Translating it yields CASSLVGAAMGYTF. The variable domain in full, completed from reference TRBV5-8 and TRBJ1-2, reads EAGVTQSPTHLIKTRGQQATLRCSPISGHTSVYWYQQALGLGLQFLLWYDEGEERNRGNFPPRFSGRQFPNYSSELNVNALELEDSALYLCASSLVGAAMGYTFGSGTRLTVV.

This chain joins TRBV4-1 and TRBJ2-3; the match to TRBD2 covers 9 bases. The V gene end was trimmed by 1 base and the J gene end by 2 bases; junction bases not matched to a gene: 7. Per germline, CDR1 MGHRA and CDR2 YSYEKL. This CDR3 is 17 amino acids long. The CDR3 reads CASSQGGLAGNTDTQYF. In nucleotides, the CDR3 is TGCGCCAGCAGCCAAGGCGGCCTAGCGGGAAACACAGATACGCAGTATTTT.

The V call is TRBV3-1 (or the pseudogene TRBV3-2), the J call TRBJ1-1; no firm D call. Germline V gene sequence: CDR1 LGHDT, CDR2 YNNKEL (reference sequence). V was clipped by 1 base and J by 0 bases, with 6 bases between them. The CDR3 covers 14 residues. In nucleotides, the CDR3 is TGTGCCAGCAGCCAAGTGCGGATGAACACTGAAGCTTTCTTT. Protein product: CASSQVRMNTEAFF.

About this clone: In the same sample, other DNA sequences code for this CDR3. The V call is TRBV5-5, the J call TRBJ2-1; no reliable D call. In germline, CDR1 is SGHKS, CDR2 YYEKEE (reference sequence). The length of the CDR3 is 15 residues. The V end was cut by 0 bases, the J end by 0 bases, with 7 bases between. The CDR3 sequence is CASSLVGSSYNEQFF. The CDR3 nucleotides are TGTGCCAGCAGCTTGGTTGGCAGCTCCTACAATGAGCAGTTCTTC.